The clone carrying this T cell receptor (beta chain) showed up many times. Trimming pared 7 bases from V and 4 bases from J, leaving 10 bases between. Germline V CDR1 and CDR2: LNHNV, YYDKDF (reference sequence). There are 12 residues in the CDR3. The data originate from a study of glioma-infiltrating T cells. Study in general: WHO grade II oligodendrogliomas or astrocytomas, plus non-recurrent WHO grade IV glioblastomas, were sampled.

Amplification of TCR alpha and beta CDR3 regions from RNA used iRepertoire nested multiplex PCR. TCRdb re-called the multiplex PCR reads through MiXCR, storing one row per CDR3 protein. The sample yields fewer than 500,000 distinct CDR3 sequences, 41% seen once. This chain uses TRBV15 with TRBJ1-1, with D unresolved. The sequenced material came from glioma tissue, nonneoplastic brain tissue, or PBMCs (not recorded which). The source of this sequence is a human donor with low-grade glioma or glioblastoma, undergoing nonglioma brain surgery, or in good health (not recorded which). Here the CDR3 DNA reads TGTGCCACCAACAGCGGGTCCACTGAAGCTTTCTTT. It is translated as CATNSGSTEAFF.